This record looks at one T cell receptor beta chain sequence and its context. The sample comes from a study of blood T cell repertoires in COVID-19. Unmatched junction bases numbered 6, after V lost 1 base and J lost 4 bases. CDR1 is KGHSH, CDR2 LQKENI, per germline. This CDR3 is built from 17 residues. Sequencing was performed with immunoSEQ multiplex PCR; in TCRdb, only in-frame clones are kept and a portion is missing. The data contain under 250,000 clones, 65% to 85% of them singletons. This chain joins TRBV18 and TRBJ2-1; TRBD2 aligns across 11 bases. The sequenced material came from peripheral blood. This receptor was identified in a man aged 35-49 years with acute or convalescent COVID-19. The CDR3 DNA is TGTGCCAGCTCACCACGGGGGACTAGCGGACGATACAATGAGCAGTTCTTC. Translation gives CASSPRGTSGRYNEQFF.